The clone carrying this T cell receptor beta chain was seen a few times. Its antigen is unknown. These data are taken from a study of blood T cells in healthy people across ages. As for the study in general: Roughly one uniquely barcoded beta molecule per two T cells was captured. Study outcomes and limitations: TCR beta diversity, measured per million T cells, fell in a roughly linear way with age.

CDR1 is SGHVS, CDR2 FQNEAQ, per germline. This CDR3 is 15 amino acids long. With 2 bases removed from V and 0 bases from J, the gap between germline ends came to 7 bases. Through a sample-barcoded 5' primer and a J-beta primer mix, a second PCR was run for roughly 6 to 12 cycles. Each of the samples gave a minimum of 3 million paired-end reads that contained CDR3. TCRdb reprocessed the 5' RACE reads with MiXCR, giving one entry per CDR3 protein. The repertoire includes about 680,000 distinct CDR3 sequences, around half of them detected once, and under 35% sits in the top ten. Samples each yielded at least 6 micrograms of total RNA.

The receptor was derived from a woman aged 60 to 75 in good health. The J gene is TRBJ1-4, the V gene TRBV7-8; D ambiguous. The specimen sequenced was blood. The CDR3 loop reads CASSLRAATNEKLFF. Here the CDR3 DNA reads TGTGCCAGCAGCTTAAGGGCGGCAACTAATGAAAAACTGTTTTTT.